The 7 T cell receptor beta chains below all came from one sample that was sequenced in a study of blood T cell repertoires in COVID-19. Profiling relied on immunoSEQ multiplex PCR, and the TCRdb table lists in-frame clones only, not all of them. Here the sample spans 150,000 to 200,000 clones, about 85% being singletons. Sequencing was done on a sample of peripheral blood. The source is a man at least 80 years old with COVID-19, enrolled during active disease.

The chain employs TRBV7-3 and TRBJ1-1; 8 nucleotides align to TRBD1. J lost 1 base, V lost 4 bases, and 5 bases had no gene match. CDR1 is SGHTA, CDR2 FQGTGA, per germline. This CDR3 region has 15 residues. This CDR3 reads CASSSPGQENTEAFF. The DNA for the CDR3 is TGTGCCAGCAGCTCGCCGGGACAGGAGAACACTGAAGCTTTCTTT.

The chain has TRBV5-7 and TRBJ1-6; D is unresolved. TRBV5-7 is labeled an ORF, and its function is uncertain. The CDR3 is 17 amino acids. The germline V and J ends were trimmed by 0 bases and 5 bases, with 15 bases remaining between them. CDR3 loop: CASSLETIDCNNSPLHF. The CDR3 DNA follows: TGTGCCAGCAGCTTGGAAACCATCGACTGCAATAATTCACCCCTCCACTTT.

The CDR3: CASTDSRDGYTF. Written as DNA, the CDR3 is TGTGCCAGCACCGACAGTCGAGATGGCTACACCTTC. The rearrangement joins TRBV6-5 to TRBJ1-2, with a possible D match to TRBD1 (5 bases). The CDR3 spans 12 residues. Trimming shortened V by 7 bases and J by 6 bases, and 12 bases separated the two germline ends. Germline V gene sequence: CDR1 MNHEY, CDR2 SVGAGI.

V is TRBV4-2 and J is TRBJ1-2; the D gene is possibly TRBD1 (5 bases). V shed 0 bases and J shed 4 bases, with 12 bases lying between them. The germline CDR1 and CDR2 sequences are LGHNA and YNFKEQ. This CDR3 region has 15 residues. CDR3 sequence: CASSQDPQEGYGYTF. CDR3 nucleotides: TGTGCCAGCAGCCAAGATCCACAGGAGGGCTATGGCTACACCTTC.

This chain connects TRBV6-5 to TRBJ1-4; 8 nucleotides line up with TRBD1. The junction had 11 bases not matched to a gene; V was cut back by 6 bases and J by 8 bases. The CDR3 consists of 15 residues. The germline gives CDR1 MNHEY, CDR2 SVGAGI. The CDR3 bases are TGTGCCAGCAGGACAACCGGGACAGGTCAGGAAAAACTGTTTTTT. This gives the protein CASRTTGTGQEKLFF.

CDR3 loop: CASSQEGISGGYTDTQYF. The CDR3 bases are TGTGCCAGCAGCCAAGAAGGGATCAGCGGGGGGTACACAGATACGCAGTATTTT. The V gene is TRBV4-2, the J gene TRBJ2-3; 9 nucleotides agree with TRBD2. V was pared by 0 bases and J by 2 bases, with 9 bases of the junction left unmatched. The CDR3 contains 18 residues. Germline assignment: CDR1 LGHNA and CDR2 YNFKEQ.

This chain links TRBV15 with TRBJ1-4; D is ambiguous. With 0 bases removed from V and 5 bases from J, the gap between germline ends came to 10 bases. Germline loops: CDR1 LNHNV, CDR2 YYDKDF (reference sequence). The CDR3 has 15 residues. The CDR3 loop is CATSRDLGGNEKLFF. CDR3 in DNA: TGTGCCACCAGCAGAGATTTAGGCGGGAATGAAAAACTGTTTTTT.